This T cell receptor beta chain was captured in a study of cytomegalovirus exposure and HLA in healthy donors. This clone has a handful of counts. Its antigen is unknown. The study ran its PCR with 60 Vbeta and 13 Jbeta primers. Profiling relied on immunoSEQ multiplex PCR, and the TCRdb table lists in-frame clones only, not all of them. The sample holds more than 85,000 clones, approximately 12% seen once. General study results and limits: Later on, a genetic analysis was performed. It linked a missense variant in DCLRE1C with V- and J-gene trimming of TCR beta.

The CDR3 spans 18 residues. V lost 3 bases to trimming and J lost 1 base; unmatched junction nucleotides: 6. From germline, CDR1 is MNHEY and CDR2 SMNVEV (reference sequence). V and J are TRBV27 and TRBJ2-3; 14 nucleotides align to TRBD2. The specimen sequenced was PBMCs. This clonotype originated in a man aged 35 to 55 in good health and CMV-seropositive. DNA of the CDR3: TGTGCCAGCAGTTTCGGACTAGCGGGAGGATGGGGCACAGATACGCAGTATTTT. Its translation is CASSFGLAGGWGTDTQYF.